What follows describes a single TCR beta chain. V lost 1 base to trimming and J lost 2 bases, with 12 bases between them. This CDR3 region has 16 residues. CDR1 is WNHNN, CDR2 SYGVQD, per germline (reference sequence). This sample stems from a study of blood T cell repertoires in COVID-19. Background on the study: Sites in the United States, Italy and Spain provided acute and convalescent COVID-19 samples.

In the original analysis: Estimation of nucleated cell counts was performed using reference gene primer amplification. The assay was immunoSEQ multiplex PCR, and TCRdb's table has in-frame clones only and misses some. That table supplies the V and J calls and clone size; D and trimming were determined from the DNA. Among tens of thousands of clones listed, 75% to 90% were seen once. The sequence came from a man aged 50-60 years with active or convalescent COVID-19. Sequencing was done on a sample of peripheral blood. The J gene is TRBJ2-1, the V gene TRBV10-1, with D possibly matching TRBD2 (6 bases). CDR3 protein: CASSELRRDAYNEQFF. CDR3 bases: TGCGCCAGCAGTGAGTTAAGGAGGGATGCCTACAATGAGCAGTTCTTC.